This T cell receptor beta chain was documented in a study of prognosis after radiotherapy for stage I lung cancer. Turning to this clonotype: Since a much larger clone is just one base distant, this may be a read error.

Germline CDR1 is SGHNT and CDR2 is YYREEE (reference sequence). The CDR3 is 16 amino acids. Two-round multiplex PCR on genomic DNA was the method by which TCR beta CDR3 was amplified. Round-one PCR had primers specific to each TRBV and TRBJ gene. Universal primers were what the second PCR round relied on. TCRdb reprocessed the multiplex PCR reads with MiXCR, giving one entry per CDR3 protein. The sample records around 63,000 distinct CDR3 sequences, about 26% being singletons. The sample in question was PBMCs, obtained before or after stereotactic body radiation therapy (not recorded which). The clonotype comes from a donor over 45 with non-small cell lung cancer. This chain links TRBV5-4 with TRBJ2-6; 7 bases match TRBD2. Here the CDR3 reads CASSWGLGSGAKVLTF. CDR3 DNA sequence: TGTGCCAGCAGCTGGGGACTTGGGAGCGGGGCCAAAGTCCTGACTTTC.